This T cell receptor beta chain was profiled in a study of blood T cells in healthy people across ages. Using a J-beta primer mix together with a sample-barcoded 5' primer, a second PCR was run for roughly 7 to 12 cycles. TCRdb redid the calling of the 5' RACE reads with MiXCR, one entry per CDR3 protein. Of roughly 680,000 distinct CDR3 sequences listed, under 25% were seen once; the top ten hold more than 3%. Input material: blood. This clonotype was obtained from a man aged 65 to 79 in good health.

CDR3 loop: CASSSRWFGTDTQYF. The CDR3 nucleotides read TGTGCCAGCAGCTCGCGATGGTTTGGGACAGATACGCAGTATTTT. The rearrangement joins TRBV11-2 to TRBJ2-3; D unclear. V dropped 4 bases and J dropped 3 bases, with 14 bases sitting between them. This CDR3 is built from 15 residues. Germline-derived CDR1 and CDR2 are SGHAT and FQNNGV.